This TCR beta chain emerged from a study of shared clonotypes between healthy human individuals. Study in general: Serving as donors were a couple of women and a few men, whose ages spanned 18 to 49.

Clones were sequenced by immunoSEQ multiplex PCR, and TCRdb holds only the in-frame ones, with some missing. Here the sample spans 300,000 to 350,000 clones, roughly 70% being singletons. Germline values: CDR1 KGHSH, CDR2 LQKENI. This CDR3 is 16 amino acids long. The V end was cut by 2 bases, the J end by 2 bases, with 14 bases between. The specimen sequenced was memory CD4+ T cells sorted from blood. Subset noted: CD45RA-negative fraction. This chain joins TRBV18 and TRBJ2-3; D is ambiguous. This clonotype originated in a man aged 30 to 39 in good health. CDR3: CASSPSKAWTTDTQYF. Written as DNA, the CDR3 is TGTGCCAGCTCACCAAGCAAAGCGTGGACCACAGATACGCAGTATTTT.